This paragraph reports one T cell receptor beta chain. The entry originates in a study of identical twins. TCRdb re-called the 5' RACE reads with MiXCR, one entry per CDR3 protein. The sample yields approximately 530,000 distinct CDR3 sequences, about a fifth seen once. The CDR3 sequence is 16 residues long. Between the trimmed V and J ends, which lost 6 bases and 4 bases, there was a span of 22 bases. In germline, CDR1 is SQVTM, CDR2 ANQGSEA. The sample was also reused in another study, on yellow fever vaccine responses in identical twins.

The TCR originated in a woman between 18 and 30 years old in good health. The chain employs TRBV29-1 and TRBJ2-1; no clear D gene. The specimen was CD4+ T cells sorted from blood. CDR3 sequence reads: CSVPPDGFAWYNEQFF. CDR3 DNA sequence: TGCAGCGTCCCTCCAGATGGTTTCGCGTGGTACAATGAGCAGTTCTTC.